This TCR beta chain is from a study of blood T cell repertoires in COVID-19. Overall study context: The United States, Italy and Spain supplied acute and convalescent COVID-19 samples.

This CDR3 spans 14 amino acids. Trimming removed 0 bases from V and 2 bases from J, with 11 bases in between. The germline V gene has CDR1 GTSNPN and CDR2 SVGIG (reference sequence). Profiling relied on immunoSEQ multiplex PCR, and the TCRdb table lists in-frame clones only, not all of them. The sample lists 200,000 or so clones; 65% to 85% were seen once. The V and J genes are TRBV30 and TRBJ2-7; maybe TRBD1 (6 bases). The receptor comes from a woman aged 25-40 years who had recovered from COVID-19. The sequenced material came from peripheral blood. CDR3 DNA sequence: TGTGCCTGGAGTGTAGTCAGGGGCGCCTACGAGCAGTACTTC. It specifies CAWSVVRGAYEQYF.